A selection of T cell receptor beta chains follows, all from one sample in a study of blood T cell repertoires in COVID-19. Data came from immunoSEQ multiplex PCR; TCRdb stores just in-frame clones and leaves some out. The repertoire holds over 150,000 clones, with around 84% as singletons. Sequencing was done on a sample of PBMCs or T cells enriched from blood (not recorded which). The receptors shown here come from a man over 45 who had recovered from COVID-19. CDR3s include the opening cysteine and the closing phenylalanine or tryptophan. The D gene is left open where the match is weak. The size of a clone is reported for some rows only, either as once, few or many, or as a class for expanded clones.

J gene: TRBJ2-2
clone size: .
V gene: TRBV7-8
D gene: TRBD1
CDR3 protein: CASSSTGGNVGELFF
CDR3 DNA: TGTGCCAGCAGCAGCACAGGGGGCAACGTCGGGGAGCTGTTTTTT

J gene: TRBJ2-3
clone size: .
V gene: TRBV12-5
D gene: .
CDR3 protein: CASGYTDTQYF
CDR3 DNA: TGTGCTAGTGGCTACACAGATACGCAGTATTTT

J gene: TRBJ2-1
clone size: once
V gene: TRBV4-3
D gene: TRBD2
CDR3 protein: CASSQVATSGYNEQFF
CDR3 DNA: TGCGCCAGCAGCCAAGTGGCGACTAGCGGCTACAATGAGCAGTTCTTC

J gene: TRBJ1-3
clone size: many
V gene: TRBV19
D gene: TRBD1
CDR3 protein: CASSILDDRAAGNTIYF
CDR3 DNA: TGTGCCAGTAGTATCCTGGATGACAGGGCGGCTGGAAACACCATATATTTT

J gene: TRBJ1-6
clone size: .
V gene: TRBV30
D gene: .
CDR3 protein: CAWSVRGSRPYNSPLHF
CDR3 DNA: TGTGCCTGGAGTGTACGGGGTAGTCGGCCCTATAATTCACCCCTCCACTTT

J gene: TRBJ2-6
clone size: .
V gene: TRBV4-1
D gene: .
CDR3 protein: CASSEGLISGANVLTF
CDR3 DNA: TGCGCCAGCAGCGAAGGACTGATCTCTGGGGCCAACGTCCTGACTTTC

J gene: TRBJ2-5
clone size: .
V gene: TRBV9
D gene: TRBD1
CDR3 protein: CASSVVGQGGLETQYF
CDR3 DNA: TGTGCCAGCAGCGTAGTAGGACAGGGAGGTTTAGAGACCCAGTACTTC

J gene: TRBJ1-5
clone size: .
V gene: TRBV6-2/TRBV6-3
D gene: .
CDR3 protein: CASSSLLRAANQPQHF
CDR3 DNA: TGTGCCAGCAGTTCGCTACTGCGGGCAGCCAATCAGCCCCAGCATTTT

J gene: TRBJ1-2
clone size: once
V gene: TRBV7-2
D gene: TRBD1
CDR3 protein: CASSLDRGNYGYTF
CDR3 DNA: TGTGCCAGCAGCTTGGACAGGGGTAACTATGGCTACACCTTC

J gene: TRBJ1-1
clone size: .
V gene: TRBV7-9
D gene: .
CDR3 protein: CASSLVQNTEAFF
CDR3 DNA: TGTGCCAGCAGCTTAGTACAGAACACTGAAGCTTTCTTT

J gene: TRBJ1-2
clone size: few
V gene: TRBV5-6
D gene: .
CDR3 protein: CASSLDRDYGYTF
CDR3 DNA: TGTGCCAGCAGCTTGGACAGGGACTATGGCTACACCTTC

J gene: TRBJ2-3
clone size: .
V gene: TRBV13
D gene: TRBD1
CDR3 protein: CASSLTGGGDTQYF
CDR3 DNA: TGTGCCAGCAGCTTGACAGGGGGGGGAGATACGCAGTATTTT

J gene: TRBJ2-3
clone size: .
V gene: TRBV5-1
D gene: TRBD1
CDR3 protein: CASSLGQGRSDTQYF
CDR3 DNA: TGCGCCAGCAGCTTAGGACAGGGAAGATCAGATACGCAGTATTTT

J gene: TRBJ1-2
clone size: few
V gene: TRBV19
D gene: .
CDR3 protein: CASSNRRQIYGYTF
CDR3 DNA: TGTGCCAGTTCAAATCGGAGACAGATCTATGGCTACACCTTC

J gene: TRBJ1-2
clone size: once
V gene: TRBV6-5
D gene: .
CDR3 protein: CASSYLSNYGYTF
CDR3 DNA: TGTGCCAGCAGTTACCTCTCCAACTATGGCTACACCTTC

J gene: TRBJ2-7
clone size: few
V gene: TRBV4-2
D gene: TRBD1
CDR3 protein: CASSLQGESTYEQYF
CDR3 DNA: TGTGCCAGCAGCCTTCAGGGGGAATCAACCTACGAGCAGTACTTC

J gene: TRBJ2-7
clone size: .
V gene: TRBV27
D gene: .
CDR3 protein: CASSRYGDTYEQYF
CDR3 DNA: TGTGCCAGCAGTAGGTACGGGGACACCTACGAGCAGTACTTC

J gene: TRBJ1-2
clone size: .
V gene: TRBV16
D gene: .
CDR3 protein: CASSPIWAQGYTF
CDR3 DNA: TGTGCCAGCAGCCCTATTTGGGCCCAGGGCTACACCTTC

J gene: TRBJ2-7
clone size: .
V gene: TRBV13
D gene: TRBD1
CDR3 protein: CASSLRDSYEQYF
CDR3 DNA: TGTGCCAGCAGCTTACGGGACAGCTACGAGCAGTACTTC

J gene: TRBJ1-1
clone size: .
V gene: TRBV3-1/TRBV3-2
D gene: TRBD1
CDR3 protein: CASSDRQGRNTEAFF
CDR3 DNA: TGTGCCAGCAGCGATCGACAGGGGAGGAACACTGAAGCTTTCTTT

J gene: TRBJ2-7
clone size: .
V gene: TRBV14
D gene: TRBD1
CDR3 protein: CASSLTLVLTGLYEQYF
CDR3 DNA: TGTGCCAGCAGCCTAACACTCGTCCTGACAGGGCTCTACGAGCAGTACTTC

J gene: TRBJ1-2
clone size: .
V gene: TRBV29-1
D gene: TRBD1
CDR3 protein: CSDRQGAVANYGYTF
CDR3 DNA: TGCAGCGATAGACAGGGGGCGGTGGCTAACTATGGCTACACCTTC

J gene: TRBJ1-1
clone size: .
V gene: TRBV7-3
D gene: .
CDR3 protein: CASSSYRNTEAFF
CDR3 DNA: TGTGCCAGCAGCTCCTACCGTAACACTGAAGCTTTCTTT

J gene: TRBJ2-7
clone size: few
V gene: TRBV9
D gene: TRBD1
CDR3 protein: CASSPLTGTRSEQYF
CDR3 DNA: TGTGCCAGCAGCCCTTTGACAGGGACCCGGTCCGAGCAGTACTTC

J gene: TRBJ2-3
clone size: few
V gene: TRBV5-1
D gene: .
CDR3 protein: CASSFERDSTDTQYF
CDR3 DNA: TGCGCCAGCAGCTTTGAGCGAGACAGCACAGATACGCAGTATTTT

J gene: TRBJ1-6
clone size: .
V gene: TRBV18
D gene: TRBD1
CDR3 protein: CASSLQGEGSPLHF
CDR3 DNA: TGTGCCAGCTCACTACAGGGGGAAGGTTCACCCCTCCACTTT

J gene: TRBJ1-6
clone size: .
V gene: TRBV5-1
D gene: .
CDR3 protein: CASSLGMQGRSYNSPLHF
CDR3 DNA: TGCGCCAGCAGCTTGGGAATGCAGGGCCGCTCCTATAATTCACCCCTCCACTTT

J gene: TRBJ2-1
clone size: once
V gene: TRBV3-1/TRBV3-2
D gene: TRBD2
CDR3 protein: CASSQLAGGRNEQFF
CDR3 DNA: TGTGCCAGCAGCCAACTAGCGGGGGGCCGCAATGAGCAGTTCTTC

J gene: TRBJ2-7
clone size: few
V gene: TRBV6-2/TRBV6-3
D gene: .
CDR3 protein: CASSRQFYEQYF
CDR3 DNA: TGTGCCAGCAGTCGACAGTTCTACGAGCAGTACTTC